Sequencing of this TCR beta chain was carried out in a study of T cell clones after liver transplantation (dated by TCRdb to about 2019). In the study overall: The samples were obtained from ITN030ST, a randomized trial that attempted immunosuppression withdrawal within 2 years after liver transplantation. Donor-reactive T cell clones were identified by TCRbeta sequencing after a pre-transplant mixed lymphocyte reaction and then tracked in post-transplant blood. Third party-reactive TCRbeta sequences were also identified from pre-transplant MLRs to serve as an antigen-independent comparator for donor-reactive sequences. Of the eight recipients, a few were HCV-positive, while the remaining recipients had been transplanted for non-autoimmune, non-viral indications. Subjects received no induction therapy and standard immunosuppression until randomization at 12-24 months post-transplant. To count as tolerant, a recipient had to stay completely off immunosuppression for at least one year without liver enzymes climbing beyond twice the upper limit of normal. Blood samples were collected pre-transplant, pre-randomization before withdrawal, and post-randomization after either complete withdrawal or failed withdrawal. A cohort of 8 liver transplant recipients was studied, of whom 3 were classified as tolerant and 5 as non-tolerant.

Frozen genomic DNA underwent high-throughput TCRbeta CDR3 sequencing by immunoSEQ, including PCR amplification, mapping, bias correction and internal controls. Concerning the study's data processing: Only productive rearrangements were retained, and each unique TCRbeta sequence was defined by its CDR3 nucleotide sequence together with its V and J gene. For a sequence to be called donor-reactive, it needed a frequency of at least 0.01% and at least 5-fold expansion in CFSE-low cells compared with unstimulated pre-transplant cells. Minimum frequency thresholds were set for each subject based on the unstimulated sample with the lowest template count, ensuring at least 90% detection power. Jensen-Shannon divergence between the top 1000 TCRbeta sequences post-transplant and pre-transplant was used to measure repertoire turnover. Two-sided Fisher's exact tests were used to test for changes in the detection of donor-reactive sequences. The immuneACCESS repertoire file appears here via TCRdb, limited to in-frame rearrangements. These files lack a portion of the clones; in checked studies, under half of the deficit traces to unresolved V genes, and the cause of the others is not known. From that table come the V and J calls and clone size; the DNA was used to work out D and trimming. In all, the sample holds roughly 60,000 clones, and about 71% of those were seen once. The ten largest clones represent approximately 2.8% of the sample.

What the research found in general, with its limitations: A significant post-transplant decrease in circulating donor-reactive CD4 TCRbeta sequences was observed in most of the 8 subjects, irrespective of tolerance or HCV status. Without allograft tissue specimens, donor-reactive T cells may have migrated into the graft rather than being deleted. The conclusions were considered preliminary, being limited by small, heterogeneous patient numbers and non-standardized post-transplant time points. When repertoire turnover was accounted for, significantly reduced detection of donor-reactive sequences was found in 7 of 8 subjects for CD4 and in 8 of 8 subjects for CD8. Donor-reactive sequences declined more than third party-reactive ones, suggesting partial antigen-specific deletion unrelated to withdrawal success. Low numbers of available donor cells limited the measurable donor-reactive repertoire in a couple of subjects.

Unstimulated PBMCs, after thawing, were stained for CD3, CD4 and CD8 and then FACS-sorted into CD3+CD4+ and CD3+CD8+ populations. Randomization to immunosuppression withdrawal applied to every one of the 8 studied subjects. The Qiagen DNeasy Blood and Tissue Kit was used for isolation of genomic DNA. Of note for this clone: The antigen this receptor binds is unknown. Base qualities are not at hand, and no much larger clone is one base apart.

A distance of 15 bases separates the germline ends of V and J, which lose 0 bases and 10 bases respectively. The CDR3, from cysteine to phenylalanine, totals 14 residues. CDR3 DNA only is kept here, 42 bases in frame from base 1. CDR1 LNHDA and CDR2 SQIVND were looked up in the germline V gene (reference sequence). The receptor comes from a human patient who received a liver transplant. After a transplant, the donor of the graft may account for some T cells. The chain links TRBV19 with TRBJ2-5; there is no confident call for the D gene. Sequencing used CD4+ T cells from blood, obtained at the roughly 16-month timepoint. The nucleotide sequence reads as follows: TGTGCCAGTAGTATAGATCTATGGCAGATCTACCAGTACTTC. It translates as CASSIDLWQIYQYF.